This T cell receptor beta chain was observed in a study of blood T cell repertoires in COVID-19. Study background: The study drew acute and convalescent COVID-19 samples from the United States, Italy and Spain. Sample material is recorded as cDNA or gDNA derived from T cells, B-cell-depleted T cells, or PBMCs.

In the original workflow: The authors estimated nucleated cell counts from reference gene primer amplification. The repertoire was sequenced with immunoSEQ multiplex PCR; TCRdb's copy has only in-frame clones and lacks some. From that table come the V and J calls and clone size; the DNA was used to work out D and trimming. The sample lists over 85,000 clones; around four fifths were seen once. In this sample, this clone turned up a few times. Other DNA sequences in the sample encode the same CDR3. This clonotype was obtained from a woman in her fifties or sixties with acute or convalescent COVID-19. Sequenced input: peripheral blood.

In DNA form, the CDR3 reads TGTGCCAGCAGCTTAGGGCAGTTCTATGGCTACACCTTC. Translation gives CASSLGQFYGYTF. The rearrangement joins TRBV7-9 to TRBJ1-2, with D hard to call. The V end lost 1 base, the J end lost 4 bases, and 7 bases lay between the germline ends. Germline CDR1 and CDR2: SEHNR and FQNEAQ (reference sequence). CDR3 length: 13 amino acids. Supplemented by reference TRBV7-9 and TRBJ1-2, the full variable domain reads DTGVSQNPRHKITKRGQNVTFRCDPISEHNRLYWYRQTLGQGPEFLTYFQNEAQLEKSRLLSDRFSAERPKGSFSTLEIQRTEQGDSAMYLCASSLGQFYGYTFGSGTRLTVV.